This entry describes one TCR beta chain. Libraries were prepared by immunoSEQ multiplex PCR; TCRdb keeps only in-frame clonotypes and omits some of them. The data contain tens of thousands of clones, more than 85% of them singletons. The V and J ends lost 2 bases and 5 bases, in that order; junction bases with no gene match: 5. CDR3 length: 15 residues. In germline, CDR1 is SGHVS, CDR2 FQNEAQ. The data originate from a study of control samples from healthy donors and cancer patients. V and J are TRBV7-8 and TRBJ2-5; 10 nucleotides line up with TRBD1. The sample comprised blood. The receptor's source is a young woman in good health. Here the CDR3 reads CASSLRGQGRETQYF. For the CDR3, the DNA is TGTGCCAGCAGCTTAAGGGGACAGGGGAGGGAGACCCAGTACTTC.